The T cell receptor (beta chain) described here comes from a study of PD-L1 blockade in urothelial cancer. Overall study: Reported median T cell count for blood samples was more than 140,000.

Produced via immunoSEQ multiplex PCR; TCRdb's table is partial and in-frame only. The data show 49,000 or so clones, around 84% seen once. Documented time point: pretreatment peripheral blood. Sample numbers ranged from 1 to 8 per patient, encompassing pretreatment and on-treatment collections. With respect to this clone: As yet, its antigen is unknown. This sample also contains other DNA sequences that code for the same CDR3.

The ends were cut back, 0 bases at V and 4 bases at J, with 9 bases in the middle. The CDR3 runs to 13 residues. CDR1 is GTSNPN and CDR2 is SVGIG in the germline V gene (reference sequence). Notes on the study in general: In blood at 3 weeks, tumor-associated clones expanded more among patients with durable benefit.

This chain connects TRBV30 to TRBJ1-1; D ambiguous. Source: PBMCs, taken around atezolizumab (anti-PD-L1) treatment. The receptor's source is a man in his sixties with urothelial cancer. CDR3 residues: CAWSVGEGTEAFF. CDR3 DNA sequence: TGTGCCTGGAGTGTTGGAGAGGGCACTGAAGCTTTCTTT.